This T cell receptor (beta chain) was obtained from a study of CD8+ T cells in alopecia areata. Across the study: Severity scores in treated patients reflected the percentage of scalp affected. Overall study findings and caveats: Researchers report lesional scalp, most notably alopecia totalis/universalis, outstripped normal scalp in clonality.

RNA, once extracted, was reverse transcribed into cDNA for use as the sequencing template. Sequencing used immunoSEQ multiplex PCR; TCRdb keeps in-frame clones, though not all of them. Of about 210,000 clones in the sample, around 65% were seen once. In regard to this clone: The antigen remains unidentified.

Treatment specified: oral pan-JAK inhibitor, 5-10 mg twice daily. V lost 5 bases, J lost 12 bases, and 13 bases stayed unmatched. The germline V gene has CDR1 SNHLY and CDR2 FYNNEI. This CDR3 contains 15 residues. Source: CD4+ T cells sorted from blood, taken at week 4, from a patient treated with tofacitinib. The V gene is TRBV2, the J gene TRBJ1-6, with 7 nucleotides matching TRBD1. This receptor was identified in a human donor with alopecia areata. The CDR3: CASSPDRLGTKPLHF. The DNA of the CDR3 is TGTGCCAGCAGTCCGGACAGGCTGGGCACCAAACCCCTCCACTTT.